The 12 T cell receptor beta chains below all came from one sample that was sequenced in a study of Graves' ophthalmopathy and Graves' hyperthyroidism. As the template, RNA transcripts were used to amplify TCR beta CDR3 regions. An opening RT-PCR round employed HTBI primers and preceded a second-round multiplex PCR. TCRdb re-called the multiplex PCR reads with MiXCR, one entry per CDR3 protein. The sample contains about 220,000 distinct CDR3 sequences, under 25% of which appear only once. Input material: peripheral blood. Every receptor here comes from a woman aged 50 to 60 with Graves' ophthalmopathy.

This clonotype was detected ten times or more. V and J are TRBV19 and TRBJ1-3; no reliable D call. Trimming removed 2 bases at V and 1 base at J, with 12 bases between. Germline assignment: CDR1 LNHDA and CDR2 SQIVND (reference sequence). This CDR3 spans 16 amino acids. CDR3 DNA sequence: TGTGCCAGTAGTATACTGGCAGATCTTTCTGGAAACACCATATATTTT. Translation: CASSILADLSGNTIYF.

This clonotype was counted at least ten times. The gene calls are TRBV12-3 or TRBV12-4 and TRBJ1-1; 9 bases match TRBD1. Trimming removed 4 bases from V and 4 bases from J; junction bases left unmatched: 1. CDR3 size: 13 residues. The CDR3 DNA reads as TGTGCCAGCAGTTGGGGACAGGGCACTGAAGCTTTCTTT. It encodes CASSWGQGTEAFF.

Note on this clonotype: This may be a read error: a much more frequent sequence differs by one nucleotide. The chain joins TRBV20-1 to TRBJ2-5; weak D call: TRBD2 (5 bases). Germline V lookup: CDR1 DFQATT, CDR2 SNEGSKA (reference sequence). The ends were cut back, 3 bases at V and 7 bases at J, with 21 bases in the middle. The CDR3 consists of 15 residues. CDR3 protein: CSASLAGSAAGTQYF. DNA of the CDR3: TGCAGTGCTAGCTTGGCGGGCAGCGCTGCTGGGACCCAGTACTTC.

The CDR3 sequence is CASRLGGVQETQYF. Written as DNA, the CDR3 is TGTGCCAGCAGATTAGGCGGGGTACAAGAGACCCAGTACTTC. This chain connects TRBV6-2 or TRBV6-3 to TRBJ2-5; tentatively, D is TRBD2 (6 bases). The CDR3 loop spans 14 amino acids. Per germline, CDR1 MNHEY and CDR2 SVGEGT. V was pared by 6 bases and J by 2 bases, with 13 bases between.

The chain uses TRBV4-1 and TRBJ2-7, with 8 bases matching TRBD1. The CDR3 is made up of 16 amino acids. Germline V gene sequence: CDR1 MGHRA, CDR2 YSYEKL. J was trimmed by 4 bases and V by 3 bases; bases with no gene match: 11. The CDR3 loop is CASSQEIKTGAYEQYF. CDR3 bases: TGCGCCAGCAGCCAGGAAATTAAGACAGGGGCTTACGAGCAGTACTTC.

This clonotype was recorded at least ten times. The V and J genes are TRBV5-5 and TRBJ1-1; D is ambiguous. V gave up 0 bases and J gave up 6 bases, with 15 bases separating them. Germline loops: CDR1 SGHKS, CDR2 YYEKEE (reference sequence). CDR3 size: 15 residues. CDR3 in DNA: TGTGCCAGCAGCTTGGTTTGGGCCGCCGGCCCTGAAGCTTTCTTT. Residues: CASSLVWAAGPEAFF. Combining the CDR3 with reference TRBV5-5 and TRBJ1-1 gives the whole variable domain DAGVTQSPTHLIKTRGQQVTLRCSPISGHKSVSWYQQVLGQGPQFIFQYYEKEERGRGNFPDRFSARQFPNYSSELNVNALLLGDSALYLCASSLVWAAGPEAFFGQGTRLTVV.

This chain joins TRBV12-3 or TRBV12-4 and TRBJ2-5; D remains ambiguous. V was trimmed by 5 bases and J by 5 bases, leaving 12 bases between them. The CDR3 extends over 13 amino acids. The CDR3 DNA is TGTGCCAGCAGTCCGTCCTCTCGGGAGACCCAGTACTTC. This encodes CASSPSSRETQYF.

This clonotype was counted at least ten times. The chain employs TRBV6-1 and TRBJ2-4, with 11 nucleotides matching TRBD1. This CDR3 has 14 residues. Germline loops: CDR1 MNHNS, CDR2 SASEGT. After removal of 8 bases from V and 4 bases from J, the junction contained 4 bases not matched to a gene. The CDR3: CASGDRGKKNIQYF. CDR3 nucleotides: TGTGCCAGCGGGGACAGGGGGAAAAAAAACATTCAGTACTTC.

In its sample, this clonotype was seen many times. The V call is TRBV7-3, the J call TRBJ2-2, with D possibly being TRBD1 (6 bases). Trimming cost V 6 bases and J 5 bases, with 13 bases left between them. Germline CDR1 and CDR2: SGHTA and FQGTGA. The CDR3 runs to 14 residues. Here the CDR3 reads CASSPATGTGELFF. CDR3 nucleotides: TGTGCCAGCAGTCCTGCTACAGGGACCGGGGAGCTGTTTTTT.

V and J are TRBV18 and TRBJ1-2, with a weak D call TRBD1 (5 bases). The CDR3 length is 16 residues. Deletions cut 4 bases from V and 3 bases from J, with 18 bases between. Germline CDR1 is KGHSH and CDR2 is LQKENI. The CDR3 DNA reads TGTGCCAGCTCACACATCCGACTTACGGGGGACTATGGCTACACCTTC. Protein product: CASSHIRLTGDYGYTF.

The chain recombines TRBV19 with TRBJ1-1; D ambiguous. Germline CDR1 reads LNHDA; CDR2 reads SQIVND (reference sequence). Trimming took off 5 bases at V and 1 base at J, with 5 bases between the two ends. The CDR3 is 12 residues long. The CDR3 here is CASSWSNTEAFF. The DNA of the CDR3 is TGTGCCAGTAGTTGGTCGAACACTGAAGCTTTCTTT. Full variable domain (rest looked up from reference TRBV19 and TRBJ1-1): DGGITQSPKYLFRKEGQNVTLSCEQNLNHDAMYWYRQDPGQGLRLIYYSQIVNDFQKGDIAEGYSVSREKKESFPLTVTSAQKNPTAFYLCASSWSNTEAFFGQGTRLTVV.

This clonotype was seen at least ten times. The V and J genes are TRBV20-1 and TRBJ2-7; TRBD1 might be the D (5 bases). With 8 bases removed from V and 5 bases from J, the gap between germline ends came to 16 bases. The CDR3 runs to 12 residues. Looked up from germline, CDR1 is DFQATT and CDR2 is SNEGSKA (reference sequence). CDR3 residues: CSPDTDGHEQYF. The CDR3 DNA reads TGCAGTCCGGACACCGACGGACACGAGCAGTACTTC.